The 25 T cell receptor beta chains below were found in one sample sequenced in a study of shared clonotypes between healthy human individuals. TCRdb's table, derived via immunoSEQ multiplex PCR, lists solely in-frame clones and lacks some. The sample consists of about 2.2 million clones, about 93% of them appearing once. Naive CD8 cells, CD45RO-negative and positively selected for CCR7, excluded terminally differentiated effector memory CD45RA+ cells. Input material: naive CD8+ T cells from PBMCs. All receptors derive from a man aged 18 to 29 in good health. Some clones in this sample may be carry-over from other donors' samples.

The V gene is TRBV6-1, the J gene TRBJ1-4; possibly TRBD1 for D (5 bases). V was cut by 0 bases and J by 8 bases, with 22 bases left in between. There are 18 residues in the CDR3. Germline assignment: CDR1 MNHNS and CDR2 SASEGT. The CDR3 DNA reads TGTGCCAGCAGTGAAGCGCTTCGGTGGGCAGGGTTGGGGGAAAAACTGTTTTTT. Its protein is CASSEALRWAGLGEKLFF.

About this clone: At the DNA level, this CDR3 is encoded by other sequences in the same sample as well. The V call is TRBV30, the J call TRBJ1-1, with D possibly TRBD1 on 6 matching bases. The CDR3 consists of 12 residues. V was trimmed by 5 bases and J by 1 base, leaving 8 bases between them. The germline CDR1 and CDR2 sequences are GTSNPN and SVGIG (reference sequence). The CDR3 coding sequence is TGTGCCTGGGGACAGTCGAACACTGAAGCTTTCTTT. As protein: CAWGQSNTEAFF.

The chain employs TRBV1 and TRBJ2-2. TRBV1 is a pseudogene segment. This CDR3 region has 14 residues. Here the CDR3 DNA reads TGCACTCCGGACGAGGAGCTGAACACCGGGGAGCTGTTTTTT. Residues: CTPDEELNTGELFF.

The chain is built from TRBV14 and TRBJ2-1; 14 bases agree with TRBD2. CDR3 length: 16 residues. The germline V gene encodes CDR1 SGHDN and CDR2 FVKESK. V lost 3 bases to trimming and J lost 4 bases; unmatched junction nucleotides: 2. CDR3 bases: TGTGCCAGCAGCCAGGGACTAGCGGGAGCGTACAATGAGCAGTTCTTC. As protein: CASSQGLAGAYNEQFF.

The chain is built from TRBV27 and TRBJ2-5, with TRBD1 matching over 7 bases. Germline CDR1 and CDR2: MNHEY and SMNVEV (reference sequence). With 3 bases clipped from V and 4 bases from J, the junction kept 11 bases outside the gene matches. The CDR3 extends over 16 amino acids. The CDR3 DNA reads TGTGCCAGCAGTTTCCTCCCCGGGACAGAGAGAGAGACCCAGTACTTC. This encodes CASSFLPGTERETQYF.

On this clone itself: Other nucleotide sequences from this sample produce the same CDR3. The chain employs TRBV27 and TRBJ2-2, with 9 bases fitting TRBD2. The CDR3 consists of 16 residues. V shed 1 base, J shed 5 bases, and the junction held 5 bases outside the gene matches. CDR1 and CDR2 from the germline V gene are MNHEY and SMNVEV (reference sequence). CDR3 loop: CASSLLAGVRTGELFF. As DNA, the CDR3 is TGTGCCAGCAGTTTATTAGCGGGAGTAAGGACCGGGGAGCTGTTTTTT.

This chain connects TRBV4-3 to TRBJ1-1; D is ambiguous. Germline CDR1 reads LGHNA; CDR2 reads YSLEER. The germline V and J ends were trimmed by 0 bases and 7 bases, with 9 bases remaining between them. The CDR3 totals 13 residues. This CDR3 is CASSQDLRSEAFF. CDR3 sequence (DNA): TGCGCCAGCAGCCAAGATCTCCGGAGTGAAGCTTTCTTT.

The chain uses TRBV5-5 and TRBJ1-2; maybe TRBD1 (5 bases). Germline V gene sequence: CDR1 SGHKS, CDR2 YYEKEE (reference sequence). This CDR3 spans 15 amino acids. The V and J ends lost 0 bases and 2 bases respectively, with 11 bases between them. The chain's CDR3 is CASSLVMAGNYGYTF. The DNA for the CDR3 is TGTGCCAGCAGCTTGGTGATGGCAGGGAACTATGGCTACACCTTC.

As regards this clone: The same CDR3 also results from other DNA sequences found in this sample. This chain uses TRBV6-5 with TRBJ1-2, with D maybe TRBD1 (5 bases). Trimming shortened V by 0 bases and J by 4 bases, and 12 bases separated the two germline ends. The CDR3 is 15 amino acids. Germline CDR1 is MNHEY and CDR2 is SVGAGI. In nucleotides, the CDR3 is TGTGCCAGCAGTTACTCGGAAGGGGCAAGCTATGGCTACACCTTC. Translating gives CASSYSEGASYGYTF.

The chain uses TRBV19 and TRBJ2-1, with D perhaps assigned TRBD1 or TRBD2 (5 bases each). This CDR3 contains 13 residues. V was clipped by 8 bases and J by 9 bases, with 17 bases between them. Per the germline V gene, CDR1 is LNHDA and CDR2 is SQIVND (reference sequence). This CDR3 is CASYGAERGEQFF. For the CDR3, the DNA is TGTGCCAGTTACGGGGCTGAGAGGGGTGAGCAGTTCTTC.

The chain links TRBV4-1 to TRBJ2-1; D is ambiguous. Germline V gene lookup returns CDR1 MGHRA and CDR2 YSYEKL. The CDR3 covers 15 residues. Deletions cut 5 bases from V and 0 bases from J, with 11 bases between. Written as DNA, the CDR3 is TGCGCCAGCAGCTTCCAGACTCGCTCCTACAATGAGCAGTTCTTC. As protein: CASSFQTRSYNEQFF.

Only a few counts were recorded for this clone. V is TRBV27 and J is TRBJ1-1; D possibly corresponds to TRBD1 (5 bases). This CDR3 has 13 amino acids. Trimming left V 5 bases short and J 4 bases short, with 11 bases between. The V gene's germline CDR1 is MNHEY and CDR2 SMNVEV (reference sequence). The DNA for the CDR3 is TGTGCCAGCAGTATCAGGGTGGGCACTGAAGCTTTCTTT. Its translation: CASSIRVGTEAFF.

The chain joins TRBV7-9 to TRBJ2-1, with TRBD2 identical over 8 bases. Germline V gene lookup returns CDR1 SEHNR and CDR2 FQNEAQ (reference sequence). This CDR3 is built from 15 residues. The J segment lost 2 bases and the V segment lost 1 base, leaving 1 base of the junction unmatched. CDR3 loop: CASSLEAGAYNEQFF. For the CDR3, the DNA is TGTGCCAGCAGCTTAGAAGCGGGAGCCTACAATGAGCAGTTCTTC. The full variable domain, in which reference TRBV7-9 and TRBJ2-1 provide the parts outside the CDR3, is DTGVSQNPRHKITKRGQNVTFRCDPISEHNRLYWYRQTLGQGPEFLTYFQNEAQLEKSRLLSDRFSAERPKGSFSTLEIQRTEQGDSAMYLCASSLEAGAYNEQFFGPGTRLTVL.

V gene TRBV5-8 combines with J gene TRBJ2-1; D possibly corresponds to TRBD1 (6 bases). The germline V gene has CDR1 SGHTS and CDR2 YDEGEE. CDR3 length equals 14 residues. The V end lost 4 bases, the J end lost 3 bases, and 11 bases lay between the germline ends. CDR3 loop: CASSQTGFYNEQFF. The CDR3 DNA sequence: TGTGCCAGCAGCCAAACAGGGTTCTACAATGAGCAGTTCTTC. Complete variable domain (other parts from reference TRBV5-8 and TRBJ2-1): EAGVTQSPTHLIKTRGQQATLRCSPISGHTSVYWYQQALGLGLQFLLWYDEGEERNRGNFPPRFSGRQFPNYSSELNVNALELEDSALYLCASSQTGFYNEQFFGPGTRLTVL.

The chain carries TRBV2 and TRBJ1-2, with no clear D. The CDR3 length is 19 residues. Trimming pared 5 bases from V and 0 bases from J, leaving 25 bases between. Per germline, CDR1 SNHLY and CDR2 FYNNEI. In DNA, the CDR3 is TGTGCCAGCAGTCCATCCTTCCGGACCCACACAATCCCTAACTATGGCTACACCTTC. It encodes CASSPSFRTHTIPNYGYTF.

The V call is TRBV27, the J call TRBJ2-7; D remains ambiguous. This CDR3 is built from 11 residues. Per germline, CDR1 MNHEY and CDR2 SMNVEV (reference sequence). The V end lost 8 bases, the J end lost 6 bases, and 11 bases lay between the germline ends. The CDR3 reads CASRKAGEQYF. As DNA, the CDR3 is TGTGCCAGCCGAAAGGCAGGCGAGCAGTACTTC.

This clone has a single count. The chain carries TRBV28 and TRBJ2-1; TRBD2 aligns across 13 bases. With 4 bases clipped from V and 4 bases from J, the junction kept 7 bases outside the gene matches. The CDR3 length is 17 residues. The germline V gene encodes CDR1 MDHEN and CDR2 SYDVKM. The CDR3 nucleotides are TGTGCCAGCAGTTCGGGACTAGCGGGACTCGAGTACAATGAGCAGTTCTTC. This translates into CASSSGLAGLEYNEQFF.

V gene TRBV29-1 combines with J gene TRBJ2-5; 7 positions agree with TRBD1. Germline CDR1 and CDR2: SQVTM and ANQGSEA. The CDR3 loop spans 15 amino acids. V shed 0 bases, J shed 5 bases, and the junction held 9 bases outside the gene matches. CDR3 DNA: TGCAGCGTTGAAGATCGTCAAGGGGGCGGGGAGACCCAGTACTTC. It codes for CSVEDRQGGGETQYF.

The CDR3 region has the DNA TGTGCCAGTAGTATAGCCCAGGGGCGAGCCAAAAACATTCAGTACTTC. It is translated as CASSIAQGRAKNIQYF. This chain connects TRBV19 to TRBJ2-4; tentatively, D is TRBD1 (6 bases). The CDR3 has 16 amino acids. Deletions cut 1 base from V and 0 bases from J, with 10 bases between. Germline-derived CDR1 and CDR2 are LNHDA and SQIVND (reference sequence).

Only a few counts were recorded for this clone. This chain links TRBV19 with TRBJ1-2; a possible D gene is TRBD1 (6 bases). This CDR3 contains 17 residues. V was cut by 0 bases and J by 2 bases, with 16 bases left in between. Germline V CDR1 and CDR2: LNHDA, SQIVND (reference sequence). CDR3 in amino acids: CASSIEGSTGKNYGYTF. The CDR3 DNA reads TGTGCCAGTAGTATAGAGGGGTCAACAGGGAAGAACTATGGCTACACCTTC.

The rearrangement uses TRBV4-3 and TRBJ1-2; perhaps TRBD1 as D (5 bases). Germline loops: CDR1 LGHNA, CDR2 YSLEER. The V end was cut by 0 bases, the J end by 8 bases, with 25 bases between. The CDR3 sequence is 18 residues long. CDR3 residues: CASSQDRSDIRPSRGYTF. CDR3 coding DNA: TGCGCCAGCAGCCAAGATCGATCGGACATCCGGCCCAGTAGGGGCTACACCTTC.

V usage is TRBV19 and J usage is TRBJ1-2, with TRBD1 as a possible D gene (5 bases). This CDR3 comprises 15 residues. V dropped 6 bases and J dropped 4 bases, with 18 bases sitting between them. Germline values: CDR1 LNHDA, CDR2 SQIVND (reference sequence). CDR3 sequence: CASRNTGPLTYGYTF. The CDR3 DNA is TGTGCCAGTAGAAACACAGGACCCTTGACCTATGGCTACACCTTC.

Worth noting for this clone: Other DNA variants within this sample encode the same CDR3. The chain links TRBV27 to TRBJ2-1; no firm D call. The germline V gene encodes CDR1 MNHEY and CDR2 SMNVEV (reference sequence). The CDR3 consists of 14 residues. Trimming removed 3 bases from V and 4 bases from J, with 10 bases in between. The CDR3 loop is CASSLIGSYNEQFF. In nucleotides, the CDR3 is TGTGCCAGCAGTTTGATAGGGTCATACAATGAGCAGTTCTTC.

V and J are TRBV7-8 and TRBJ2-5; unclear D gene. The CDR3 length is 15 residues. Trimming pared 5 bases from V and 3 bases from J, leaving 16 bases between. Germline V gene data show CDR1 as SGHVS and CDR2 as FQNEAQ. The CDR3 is CASSPRFGGEETQYF. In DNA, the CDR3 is TGTGCCAGCAGCCCTAGGTTTGGCGGTGAAGAGACCCAGTACTTC.

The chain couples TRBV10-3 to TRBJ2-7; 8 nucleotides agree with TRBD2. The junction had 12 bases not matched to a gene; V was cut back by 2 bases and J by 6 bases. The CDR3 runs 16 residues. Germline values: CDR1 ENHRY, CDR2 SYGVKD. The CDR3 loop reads CAISESGGLGNIEQYF. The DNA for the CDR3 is TGTGCCATCAGTGAGAGTGGGGGACTAGGTAACATCGAGCAGTACTTC.